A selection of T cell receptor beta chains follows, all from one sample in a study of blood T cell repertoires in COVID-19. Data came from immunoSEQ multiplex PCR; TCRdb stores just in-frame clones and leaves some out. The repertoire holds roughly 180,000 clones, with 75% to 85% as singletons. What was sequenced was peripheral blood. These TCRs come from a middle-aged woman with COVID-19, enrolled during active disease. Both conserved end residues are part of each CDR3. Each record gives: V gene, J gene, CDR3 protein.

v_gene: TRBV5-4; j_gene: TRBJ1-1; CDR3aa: CASSPPGTVMNTEAFF
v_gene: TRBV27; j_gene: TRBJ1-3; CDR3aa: CASKSSGNTIYF
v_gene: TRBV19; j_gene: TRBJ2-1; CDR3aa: CASKWSGVGNEQFF
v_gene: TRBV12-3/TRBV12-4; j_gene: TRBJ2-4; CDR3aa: CASSSGAKNIQYF
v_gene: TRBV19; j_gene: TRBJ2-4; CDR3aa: CASRGGGFTYF
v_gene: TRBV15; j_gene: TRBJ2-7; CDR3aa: CATSRAWGGVGEQYF
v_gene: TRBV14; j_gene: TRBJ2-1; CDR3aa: CASSRVLPGQGYNEQFF
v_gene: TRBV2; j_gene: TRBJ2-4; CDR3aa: CASSEEGGLGKNIQYF
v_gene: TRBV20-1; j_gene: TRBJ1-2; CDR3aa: CSASFQGGTF
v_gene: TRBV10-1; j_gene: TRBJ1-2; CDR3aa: CASSPTSGGGYTF
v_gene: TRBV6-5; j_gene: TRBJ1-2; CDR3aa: CASKPQGELRSGYTF
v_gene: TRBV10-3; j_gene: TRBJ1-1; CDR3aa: CAISRSGGRDLNTEAFF
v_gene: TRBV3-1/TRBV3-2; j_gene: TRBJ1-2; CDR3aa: CASSPGEGWNYGYTF
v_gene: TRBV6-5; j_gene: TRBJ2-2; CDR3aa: CASSYSSHPGELFF
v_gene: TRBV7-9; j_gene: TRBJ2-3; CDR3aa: CASSLDGSGGANTQYF
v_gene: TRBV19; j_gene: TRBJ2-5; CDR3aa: CASSLRGGVQETQYF
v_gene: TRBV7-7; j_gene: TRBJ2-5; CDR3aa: CASSNRGRQETQYF
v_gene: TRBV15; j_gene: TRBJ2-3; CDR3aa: CATSRFSGRGADTQYF
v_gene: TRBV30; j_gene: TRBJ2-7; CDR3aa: CAWSNPGTGNDEQYF
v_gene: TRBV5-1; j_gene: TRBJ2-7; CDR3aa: CASSLTSGGSEQYF
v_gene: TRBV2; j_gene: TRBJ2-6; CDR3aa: CASRSSGSGANVLTF
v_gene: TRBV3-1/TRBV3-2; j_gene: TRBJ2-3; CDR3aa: CASSPLLASTDTQYF
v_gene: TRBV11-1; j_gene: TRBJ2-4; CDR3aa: CASSGGGSKNIQYF
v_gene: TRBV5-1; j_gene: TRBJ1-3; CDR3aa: CASSPGQVENTIYF
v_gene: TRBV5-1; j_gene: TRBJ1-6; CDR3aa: CASSPRYSRNINSPLHF
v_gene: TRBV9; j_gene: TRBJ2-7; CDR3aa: CASSVGGEDYEQYF
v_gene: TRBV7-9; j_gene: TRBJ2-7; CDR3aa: CASSLQTYEQYF
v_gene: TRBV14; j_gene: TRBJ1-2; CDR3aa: CASSQHHPGGYTF
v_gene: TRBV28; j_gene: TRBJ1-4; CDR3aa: CASSFGGTNEKLFF
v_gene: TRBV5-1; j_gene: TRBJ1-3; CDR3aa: CASSYQGASSGNTIYF
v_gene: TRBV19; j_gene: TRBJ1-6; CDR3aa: CASNTVYNSPLHF
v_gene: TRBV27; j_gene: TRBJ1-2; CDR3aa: CASSTPSRDGYYGYTF
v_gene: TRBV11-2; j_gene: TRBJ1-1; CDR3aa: CASSFQGPTEAFF
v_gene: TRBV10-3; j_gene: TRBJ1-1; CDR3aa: CAITGKPNTEAFF
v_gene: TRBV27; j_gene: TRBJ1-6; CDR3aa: CASSTWTGGANSPLHF
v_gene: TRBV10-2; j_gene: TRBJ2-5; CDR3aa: CASSETVTQETQYF
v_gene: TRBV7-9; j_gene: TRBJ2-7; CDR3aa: CASSPDGGRASYEQYF
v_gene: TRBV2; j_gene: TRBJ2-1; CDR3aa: CASKAGTGAVGNEQFF
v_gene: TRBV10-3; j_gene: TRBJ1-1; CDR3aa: CAIRGQPNTEAFF
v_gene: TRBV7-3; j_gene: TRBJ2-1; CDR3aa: CASSLMGEGYNEQFF
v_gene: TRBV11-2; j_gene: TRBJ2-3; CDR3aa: CASSLAEGTDTQYF
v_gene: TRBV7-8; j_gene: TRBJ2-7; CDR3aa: CASSLGSSGNEQYF
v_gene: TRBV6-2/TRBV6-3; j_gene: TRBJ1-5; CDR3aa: CASSTRGTGGQPQHF
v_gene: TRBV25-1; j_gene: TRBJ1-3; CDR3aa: CASSVQGVNTIYF
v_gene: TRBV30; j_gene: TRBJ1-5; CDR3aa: CAWGRNQPQHF
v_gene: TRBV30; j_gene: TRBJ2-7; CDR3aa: CAWSVGDRGYEQYF
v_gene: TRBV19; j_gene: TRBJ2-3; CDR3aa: CASSPLGLGGHTQYF
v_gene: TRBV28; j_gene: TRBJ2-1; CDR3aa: CASTPDPAGHYNEQFF
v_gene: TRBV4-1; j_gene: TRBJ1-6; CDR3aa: CASSRAGQGDSPLHF
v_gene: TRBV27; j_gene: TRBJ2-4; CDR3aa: CASRYGAKNIQYF
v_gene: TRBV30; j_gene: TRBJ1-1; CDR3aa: CAWSVPRLNTEAFF
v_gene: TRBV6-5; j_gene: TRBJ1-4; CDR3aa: CASSYSGTGGEKLFF
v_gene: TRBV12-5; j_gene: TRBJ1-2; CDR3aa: CASGFSSAFYGYTF
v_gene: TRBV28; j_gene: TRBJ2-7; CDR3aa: CASSFGRESSEQYF